Below are 17 T cell receptor beta chains sequenced from a single sample in a study of blood T cell repertoires in COVID-19. Sequencing was performed with immunoSEQ multiplex PCR; in TCRdb, only in-frame clones are kept and a portion is missing. Here the sample spans 60,000 to 65,000 clones, just under 75% being singletons. Sequencing input: peripheral blood. The receptors shown here come from a woman aged 70 to 79 with COVID-19, enrolled during active disease.

Comments on this clone: One end of the junction varies from germline; a read error may be responsible. This CDR3 reads CATSSTDQESQYF. Here the CDR3 DNA reads TGTGCCACTTCCTCGACAGATCAAGAGTCCCAGTACTTC. The J gene is TRBJ2-5, the V gene TRBV19; a weak D match, TRBD1 (5 bases). Germline-derived CDR1 and CDR2 are LNHDA and SQIVND (reference sequence). This CDR3 contains 13 residues.

This clone was seen a handful of times. The J gene is TRBJ1-6, the V gene TRBV7-3; no definite D call. Between the trimmed V and J ends, which lost 5 bases and 14 bases, there was a span of 13 bases. Germline V CDR1 and CDR2: SGHTA, FQGTGA. The CDR3 length is 12 residues. CDR3 sequence (DNA): TGTGCCAGCAGCCCGGGAGTTGGGACCCTCCACTTT. It is translated as CASSPGVGTLHF.

The chain carries TRBV11-3 and TRBJ2-1, with TRBD2 matching over 7 bases. J lost 5 bases, V lost 6 bases, and 10 bases had no gene match. Germline CDR1 and CDR2: SGHNT and YENEEA. CDR3 size: 15 residues. The CDR3 DNA reads TGTGCCAGCAGGGTGAGCGGGACTTCCGACAATGAGCAGTTCTTC. Protein sequence: CASRVSGTSDNEQFF.

This chain joins TRBV12-3 or TRBV12-4 and TRBJ1-6; D call uncertain. The CDR3 sequence is 13 residues long. Trimming removed 2 bases from V and 9 bases from J, with 8 bases in between. CDR3 in DNA: TGTGCCAGCAGTTTACGAGAGGCTTCACCCCTCCACTTT. This encodes CASSLREASPLHF.

This clone was recorded once. This chain connects TRBV7-3 to TRBJ2-2, with 7 bases aligning to TRBD1. The V gene's germline CDR1 is SGHTA and CDR2 FQGTGA. The CDR3 contains 15 residues. V gave up 5 bases and J gave up 5 bases; unmatched junction bases: 8. In DNA form, the CDR3 reads TGTGCCAGCAGCCTGGACAGGTGGCAAACCGGGGAGCTGTTTTTT. It specifies CASSLDRWQTGELFF.

The count of this clone is one. CDR3 in amino acids: CASSYLVRSRQGDGYTF. The CDR3 DNA sequence: TGTGCCAGCAGTTACTTAGTTAGGTCGCGACAGGGAGATGGCTACACCTTC. The chain uses TRBV6-2 or TRBV6-3 and TRBJ1-2; 7 bases agree with TRBD1. The CDR3 is 17 amino acids. J gave up 6 bases and V 1 base, and 14 bases lay outside the gene matches. Germline loops: CDR1 MNHEY, CDR2 SVGEGT.

The rearrangement links TRBV19 to TRBJ1-6; the match to TRBD1 covers 7 bases. The CDR3 totals 16 residues. Germline V gene lookup returns CDR1 LNHDA and CDR2 SQIVND (reference sequence). J was trimmed by 6 bases and V by 2 bases; bases with no gene match: 7. CDR3 sequence: CASSIRTGNGNSPLHF. CDR3 in DNA: TGTGCCAGTAGTATAAGGACAGGAAATGGTAATTCACCCCTCCACTTT. Looking up the rest from reference TRBV19 and TRBJ1-6 gives the full variable domain: DGGITQSPKYLFRKEGQNVTLSCEQNLNHDAMYWYRQDPGQGLRLIYYSQIVNDFQKGDIAEGYSVSREKKESFPLTVTSAQKNPTAFYLCASSIRTGNGNSPLHFGNGTRLTVT.

This sequence joins TRBV19 and TRBJ2-7; 8 bases fit TRBD1. Germline lookup yields CDR1 LNHDA and CDR2 SQIVND (reference sequence). V lost 6 bases, J lost 3 bases, and 7 bases stayed unmatched. This CDR3 is 14 amino acids long. CDR3 nucleotide sequence: TGTGCCAGTAGCCCCGGGACAGGACACTACGAGCAGTACTTC. Its translation: CASSPGTGHYEQYF.

This chain links TRBV7-9 with TRBJ1-1; possibly TRBD1 for D (5 bases). V lost 2 bases and J lost 0, with 19 bases in between. The CDR3 is 18 amino acids. CDR1 is SEHNR, CDR2 FQNEAQ, per germline (reference sequence). CDR3 nucleotide sequence: TGTGCCAGCAGCTTACAAACAGGTACGCCTAGGGTGAACACTGAAGCTTTCTTT. Protein: CASSLQTGTPRVNTEAFF.

This sequence joins TRBV7-8 and TRBJ1-1, with D possibly being TRBD1 (5 bases). Germline CDR1 is SGHVS and CDR2 is FQNEAQ. The CDR3 has 15 amino acids. Trimming shortened V by 2 bases and J by 2 bases, and 12 bases separated the two germline ends. In nucleotides, the CDR3 is TGTGCCAGCAGCTTAAGGTCTGGGACTAACACTGAAGCTTTCTTT. Residues: CASSLRSGTNTEAFF.

The J gene is TRBJ1-5, the V gene TRBV5-1; D gene unclear. Germline V lookup: CDR1 SGHRS, CDR2 YFSETQ. The CDR3 has 14 amino acids. V was shortened by 0 bases and J by 0 bases, with 4 bases between the two germline ends. The CDR3 DNA sequence: TGCGCCAGCAGCTTGGGAGTTAGCAATCAGCCCCAGCATTTT. Amino acids: CASSLGVSNQPQHF.

This rearrangement joins TRBV19 to TRBJ1-1; no definite D call. The CDR3 sequence is 12 residues long. From germline, CDR1 is LNHDA and CDR2 SQIVND (reference sequence). V was cut by 5 bases and J by 4 bases, with 8 bases left in between. The CDR3 loop reads CASSHRGTEAFF. The CDR3 region has the DNA TGTGCCAGTAGTCACCGGGGCACTGAAGCTTTCTTT.

V gene TRBV9 combines with J gene TRBJ1-6; 10 bases are a match to TRBD1. The length of the CDR3 is 15 residues. The V gene's germline CDR1 is SGDLS and CDR2 YYNGEE. Germline trimming cut 3 bases from V and 10 bases from J; bases unmatched to any gene: 7. The CDR3 here is CASSGRQGAGSPLHF. CDR3 DNA sequence: TGTGCCAGCAGCGGCCGACAGGGGGCTGGATCACCCCTCCACTTT.

The chain carries TRBV14 and TRBJ2-3; no clear D. From germline, CDR1 is SGHDN and CDR2 FVKESK. The germline V and J ends were trimmed by 1 base and 2 bases, with 4 bases remaining between them. The CDR3 is 13 amino acids. This CDR3 is CASSQALTDTQYF. The CDR3 nucleotides read TGTGCCAGCAGCCAAGCCCTCACAGATACGCAGTATTTT. Full variable domain (remainder filled in from reference TRBV14 and TRBJ2-3): EAGVTQFPSHSVIEKGQTVTLRCDPISGHDNLYWYRRVMGKEIKFLLHFVKESKQDESGMPNNRFLAERTGGTYSTLKVQPAELEDSGVYFCASSQALTDTQYFGPGTRLTVL.

The J gene is TRBJ1-2, the V gene TRBV6-6; the match to TRBD1 covers 9 bases. Trimming removed 4 bases from V and 7 bases from J; junction bases left unmatched: 7. The V gene's germline CDR1 is MNHNY and CDR2 SVGAGI (reference sequence). The CDR3 totals 14 residues. CDR3 residues: CASSSRDRASGYTF. Written as DNA, the CDR3 is TGTGCCAGCAGTTCCCGGGACAGGGCGAGTGGCTACACCTTC.

Turning to this clone: An end of the junction differs from the germline gene, which may be a read error. The rearrangement links TRBV4-1 to TRBJ2-7; 9 bases are a match to TRBD1. The CDR3 extends over 16 amino acids. The V gene's germline CDR1 is MGHRA and CDR2 YSYEKL. As DNA, the CDR3 is TGCGCCAGCAGACAAGGTCCGGGACAGGGAAGGTACGAGCAGTACTTC. This sequence encodes CASRQGPGQGRYEQYF.

This clone was seen a single time. This sequence joins TRBV19 and TRBJ1-2; a weak D match, TRBD1 (6 bases). This CDR3 region has 16 residues. Trimming cost V 1 base and J 6 bases, with 18 bases left between them. Germline V gives CDR1 LNHDA, CDR2 SQIVND (reference sequence). This chain's CDR3 is CASSIGEGGPVNGYTF. CDR3 DNA sequence: TGTGCCAGTAGTATAGGGGAAGGGGGACCGGTTAATGGCTACACCTTC.